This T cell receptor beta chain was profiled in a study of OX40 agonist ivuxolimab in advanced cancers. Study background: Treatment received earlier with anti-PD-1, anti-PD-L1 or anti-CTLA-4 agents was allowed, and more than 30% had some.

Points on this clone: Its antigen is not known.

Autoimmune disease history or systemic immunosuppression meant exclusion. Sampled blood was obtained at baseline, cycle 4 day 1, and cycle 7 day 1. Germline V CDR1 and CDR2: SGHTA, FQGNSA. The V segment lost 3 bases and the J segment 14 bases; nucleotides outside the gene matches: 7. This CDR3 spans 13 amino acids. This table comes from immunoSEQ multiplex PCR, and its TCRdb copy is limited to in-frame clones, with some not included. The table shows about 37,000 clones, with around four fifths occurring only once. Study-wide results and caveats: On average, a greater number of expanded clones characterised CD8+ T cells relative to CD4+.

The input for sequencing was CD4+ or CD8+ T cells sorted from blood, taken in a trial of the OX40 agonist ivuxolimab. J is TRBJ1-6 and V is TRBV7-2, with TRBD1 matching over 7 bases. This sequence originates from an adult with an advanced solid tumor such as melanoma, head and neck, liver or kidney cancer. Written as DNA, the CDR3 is TGTGCCAGCAGCTTCAAGACAGGGACGGCCCTCCACTTT. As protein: CASSFKTGTALHF.